These 6 T cell receptor beta chains originate from one sample sequenced in a study of beta chain features in type 1 diabetes. Investigators reverse transcribed all isolated RNA, so they sequenced expressed TCRB transcripts. Generated by immunoSEQ multiplex PCR, the TCRdb table keeps only in-frame clones and is missing some. The table records about 370,000 clones, over 8.5% of them present only once. Study observations and caveats: Among patients with Type 1 diabetes, TCRB CDR3s were moderately but significantly shorter in every one of the four CD4+ subsets.

These TCRs' antigens remain unknown. The sample comprised central memory CD4+ T cells from blood. These receptors were obtained from a man younger than 40 with type 1 diabetes.

The chain links TRBV6-5 to TRBJ1-2; TRBD1 aligns across 7 bases. This CDR3 is built from 13 residues. The ends lost 5 bases at V and 5 bases at J; junction bases unmatched: 5. CDR1 and CDR2 from the germline V gene are MNHEY and SVGAGI. Here the CDR3 DNA reads TGTGCCAGCAGTCAGACAGGGCTGTATGGCTACACCTTC. This encodes CASSQTGLYGYTF.

There are many counts of this clone. This chain joins TRBV5-6 and TRBJ2-1; tentative D call: TRBD1 (6 bases). V was clipped by 4 bases and J by 4 bases, with 15 bases between them. This CDR3 contains 15 residues. The germline gives CDR1 SGHDT, CDR2 YYEEEE. CDR3 amino acids: CASSGPGARYNEQFF. In DNA form, the CDR3 reads TGTGCCAGCAGCGGCCCAGGGGCGAGGTACAATGAGCAGTTCTTC. The variable domain in full, completed from reference TRBV5-6 and TRBJ2-1, reads DAGVTQSPTHLIKTRGQQVTLRCSPKSGHDTVSWYQQALGQGPQFIFQYYEEEERQRGNFPDRFSGHQFPNYSSELNVNALLLGDSALYLCASSGPGARYNEQFFGPGTRLTVL.

V is TRBV28 and J is TRBJ2-5, with D perhaps matching TRBD2 (5 bases). The CDR3 runs 14 residues. Per germline, CDR1 MDHEN and CDR2 SYDVKM. V gave up 7 bases and J gave up 1 base, with 13 bases separating them. CDR3 nucleotide sequence: TGTGCCAGCATTCTAAGCGGAACCCAAGAGACCCAGTACTTC. It specifies CASILSGTQETQYF.

V gene TRBV10-3 combines with J gene TRBJ2-5; D unclear. Trimming removed 4 bases at V and 5 bases at J, with 14 bases between. CDR3 length: 14 amino acids. Germline V gives CDR1 ENHRY, CDR2 SYGVKD. This chain's CDR3 is CAISGASVRETQYF. The CDR3 bases are TGTGCCATCAGTGGGGCGTCCGTACGGGAGACCCAGTACTTC.

This clone showed up just a few times. In DNA form, the CDR3 reads TGTGCCAGCGGACCCACAGGCTACTACGAGCAGTACTTC. It translates to CASGPTGYYEQYF. The chain carries TRBV10-3 and TRBJ2-7; D is perhaps TRBD1 (5 bases). Germline V gene lookup returns CDR1 ENHRY and CDR2 SYGVKD. This CDR3 is 13 amino acids long. V was clipped by 10 bases and J by 3 bases, with 16 bases between them.

The table lists this clone with a few counts. The rearrangement joins TRBV30 to TRBJ2-1; maybe TRBD1 (6 bases). The CDR3 is 16 amino acids. Trimming removed 2 bases at V and 4 bases at J, with 18 bases between. Germline CDR1 and CDR2: GTSNPN and SVGIG (reference sequence). CDR3 in DNA: TGTGCCTGGAGTCCCCGCGGGCAGGGGCGATACAATGAGCAGTTCTTC. Translation: CAWSPRGQGRYNEQFF.